This entry describes one T cell receptor beta chain. Which antigen it targets is not known. No base quality information exists; no much larger clone differs at one position. The collaborating institutions used their own protocols to collect whole blood in K2EDTA tubes. Collaborator samples were shipped for TCRbeta analysis as frozen whole blood, isolated PBMCs, or DNA extracted from either sample type. TCRbeta CDR3 regions were amplified from genomic DNA by means of the immunoSEQ Assay, a bias-controlled multiplex PCR. The source study handled its data this way. Nucleated cell counts per sample were estimated from amplification of reference gene primers within the assay. To quantify the absolute abundance of each unique TCRbeta CDR3 rearrangement, sequence reads were collapsed and filtered. Productive Simpson clonality was computed per sample as the square root of Simpson's diversity index over productive rearrangements. Here the immuneACCESS table is served through TCRdb, limited to in-frame sequences with V and J called. Missing clones are a known gap in these copies; in checked studies unresolved V genes cover under half, and the rest lacks a known reason. From that table come the V and J calls and clone size; the DNA was used to work out D and trimming. The sample profile shows about 110,000 clones; around 88% of them were found once. 6.8% of the sample rests with the top ten.

The data belong to a study of blood T cell repertoires in COVID-19 (TCRdb year 2020). In terms of the full investigation: Samples from collaborators originated in the United States, Italy and Spain and spanned both the acute and convalescent phases of COVID-19. The material from the prospective study consisted of cDNA or gDNA derived from T cells, B-cell-depleted T cells, or PBMCs. The dataset comprised deeply sampled blood TCRbeta repertoires from subjects exposed to, actively infected with, or recovered from COVID-19. The repertoires were made available in a free public database intended to serve as a resource for research on the immune response to SARS-CoV-2. The samples were drawn from the first 160 participants of the ongoing ImmuneRACE study and from over 950 subjects provided by 6 global collaborators. Nearly every sample came with metadata listing a de-identified subject ID, COVID-19 status, age in years and sex. HLA class I and class II types, where available, came from metadata supplied by the sample provider rather than from assay-based typing. Broader findings and caveats from the paper: The quantity of clinical and demographic metadata differed by source and by participant and was supplied without curation.

V lost 5 bases and J lost 1 base; the stretch between them is 14 bases long. CDR1 and CDR2 are drawn from the germline V gene: SGHAT, FQNNGV. Its CDR3 holds 15 amino acids, cysteine through phenylalanine. Kept here is only the CDR3 DNA, which spans 45 bases and is read in frame from base 1. The V and J genes are TRBV11-2 and TRBJ1-1, and perhaps TRBD1 as D gene, on 5 matching bases. The sample taken for sequencing was peripheral blood. The clonotype originates from a man aged 50 or older with active or convalescent COVID-19. The sequence in DNA is TGTGCCAGCAGCCCGTCCGGCGGGGCGAACACTGAAGCTTTCTTT. Translation gives CASSPSGGANTEAFF. Beyond the CDR3, the reference TRBV11-2 and TRBJ1-1 genes provide the residues; the full variable domain reads: EAGVAQSPRYKIIEKRQSVAFWCNPISGHATLYWYQQILGQGPKLLIQFQNNGVVDDSQLPKDRFSAERLKGVDSTLKIQPAKLEDSAVYLCASSPSGGANTEAFFGQGTRLTVV.